These T cell receptor beta chains were read from a single sample in a study of CD8+CD57+ T cells in acquired aplastic anemia. TCRdb reanalysed the reads using MiXCR and keeps one entry per CDR3 protein. The repertoire consists of 180,000 or so distinct CDR3 sequences, with under 55% occurring once and the leading ten covering roughly 3%. Sequencing was carried out using sorted CD4+, CD8+, or CD8+CD57+ T cells (not recorded which) from PBMCs. The origin of the receptors is a human donor in good health. Both conserved end residues are part of each CDR3. Fields, in order: CDR3 protein, CDR3 DNA, V gene, clone size, D gene, J gene. The D gene is left open where the match is weak. Clone size is stated in some rows and not others, as once, few, many or a class when expanded.

CDR3aa: CASSQDPGGLAPRDTQYF; CDR3nt: TGCGCCAGCAGCCAAGATCCCGGAGGCCTAGCGCCACGGGATACGCAGTATTTT; v_gene: TRBV4-1; abundance: .; d_gene: .; j_gene: TRBJ2-3
CDR3aa: CSAPLTNLDPGQLWEQYF; CDR3nt: TGCAGTGCTCCACTTACAAACCTCGACCCGGGACAGTTGTGGGAGCAGTACTTC; v_gene: TRBV20-1; abundance: .; d_gene: TRBD1; j_gene: TRBJ2-7
CDR3aa: CASSRTYTDTQYF; CDR3nt: TGTGCTAGCAGTCGGACCTACACAGATACGCAGTATTTT; v_gene: TRBV7-7; abundance: few; d_gene: .; j_gene: TRBJ2-3
CDR3aa: CASSLLTGNQPQHF; CDR3nt: TGTGCCAGCAGTCTACTGACAGGAAATCAGCCCCAGCATTTT; v_gene: TRBV12-3/TRBV12-4; abundance: .; d_gene: .; j_gene: TRBJ1-5
CDR3aa: CSAGRGRTETQYF; CDR3nt: TGCAGTGCCGGCAGGGGGCGCACAGAGACCCAGTACTTC; v_gene: TRBV20-1; abundance: .; d_gene: TRBD1; j_gene: TRBJ2-5
CDR3aa: CATSRPTGEQYF; CDR3nt: TGTGCCACCAGCAGACCTACAGGCGAGCAGTACTTC; v_gene: TRBV15; abundance: many; d_gene: .; j_gene: TRBJ2-7
CDR3aa: CASKGNGRSTGELFF; CDR3nt: TGCGCCAGCAAGGGGAACGGAAGGAGCACCGGGGAGCTGTTTTTT; v_gene: TRBV5-1; abundance: .; d_gene: .; j_gene: TRBJ2-2
CDR3aa: CSASRSADTQYF; CDR3nt: TGCAGTGCTAGTCGGAGCGCAGACACGCAGTATTTT; v_gene: TRBV20-1; abundance: .; d_gene: .; j_gene: TRBJ2-3
CDR3aa: CAHQGLGLETQYF; CDR3nt: TGTGCTCACCAGGGACTAGGTCTAGAGACCCAGTACTTC; v_gene: TRBV24-1; abundance: .; d_gene: TRBD2; j_gene: TRBJ2-5
CDR3aa: CASSLARTSGRRDTQYF; CDR3nt: TGTGCCAGCAGCTTGGCCCGGACTAGCGGGAGGAGGGATACGCAGTATTTT; v_gene: TRBV5-4; abundance: .; d_gene: TRBD2; j_gene: TRBJ2-3
CDR3aa: CASSWGQLEYEQYF; CDR3nt: TGTGCCAGCAGTTGGGGCCAGCTTGAGTACGAGCAGTACTTC; v_gene: TRBV2; abundance: .; d_gene: .; j_gene: TRBJ2-7
CDR3aa: CSAGEYNEQFF; CDR3nt: TGCAGTGCTGGGGAGTACAATGAGCAGTTCTTC; v_gene: TRBV20-1; abundance: .; d_gene: .; j_gene: TRBJ2-1
CDR3aa: CASSDLAGSAYNEQFF; CDR3nt: TGTGCCAGCAGTGACTTAGCGGGATCCGCCTACAATGAGCAGTTCTTC; v_gene: TRBV2; abundance: many; d_gene: TRBD2; j_gene: TRBJ2-1
CDR3aa: CSVEDQGQTYEQYF; CDR3nt: TGCAGCGTTGAAGACCAGGGACAGACCTACGAGCAGTACTTC; v_gene: TRBV29-1; abundance: .; d_gene: TRBD1; j_gene: TRBJ2-7
CDR3aa: CATSAAGQGAGELFF; CDR3nt: TGTGCCACCAGTGCGGCGGGACAGGGGGCCGGGGAGCTGTTTTTT; v_gene: TRBV24-1; abundance: .; d_gene: TRBD1; j_gene: TRBJ2-2
CDR3aa: CASSPGRHKDEQYF; CDR3nt: TGTGCCAGCAGCCCGGGACGACATAAGGACGAGCAGTACTTC; v_gene: TRBV2; abundance: .; d_gene: .; j_gene: TRBJ2-7
CDR3aa: CAWSVRGLIRNTIYF; CDR3nt: TGTGCCTGGAGTGTCAGGGGGCTTATCCGGAACACCATATATTTT; v_gene: TRBV30; abundance: .; d_gene: TRBD1; j_gene: TRBJ1-3
CDR3aa: CASSVEGQGLYEQYF; CDR3nt: TGTGCCAGCAGCGTAGAGGGACAGGGTCTTTACGAGCAGTACTTC; v_gene: TRBV9; abundance: many; d_gene: TRBD1; j_gene: TRBJ2-7
CDR3aa: CASSPSSGGELFF; CDR3nt: TGTGCCAGCTCACCAAGTAGCGGCGGGGAGCTGTTTTTT; v_gene: TRBV18; abundance: .; d_gene: .; j_gene: TRBJ2-2
CDR3aa: CASSFMIAGGGTGELFF; CDR3nt: TGTGCCAGCAGTTTTATGATTGCGGGAGGGGGGACCGGGGAGCTGTTTTTT; v_gene: TRBV6-2/TRBV6-3; abundance: few; d_gene: TRBD2; j_gene: TRBJ2-2
CDR3aa: CASSSGQGTGGYTF; CDR3nt: TGTGCCAGCAGCTCGGGACAGGGAACTGGTGGCTACACCTTC; v_gene: TRBV7-3; abundance: .; d_gene: TRBD1; j_gene: TRBJ1-2
CDR3aa: CATSSDSSGANVLTF; CDR3nt: TGTGCCACCAGCAGCGATTCTTCTGGGGCCAACGTCCTGACTTTC; v_gene: TRBV15; abundance: many; d_gene: .; j_gene: TRBJ2-6
CDR3aa: CASSQARDRTETQYF; CDR3nt: TGCGCCAGCAGCCAGGCTCGGGACAGGACGGAGACCCAGTACTTC; v_gene: TRBV4-3; abundance: many; d_gene: TRBD1; j_gene: TRBJ2-5
CDR3aa: CASSESGTIGYF; CDR3nt: TGTGCCAGCAGCGAGAGCGGGACGATAGGGTATTTT; v_gene: TRBV25-1; abundance: .; d_gene: TRBD2; j_gene: TRBJ2-3
CDR3aa: CASKWTSNEQYF; CDR3nt: TGTGCCAGCAAGTGGACTAGCAACGAGCAGTACTTC; v_gene: TRBV2; abundance: .; d_gene: TRBD2; j_gene: TRBJ2-7
CDR3aa: CASSVGGSPTDTQYF; CDR3nt: TGTGCCAGCAGCGTCGGCGGGAGTCCCACAGATACGCAGTATTTT; v_gene: TRBV6-1; abundance: .; d_gene: TRBD2; j_gene: TRBJ2-3
CDR3aa: CASSFEGGPYNEQFF; CDR3nt: TGCGCCAGCAGCTTTGAGGGAGGGCCTTACAATGAGCAGTTCTTC; v_gene: TRBV5-1; abundance: many; d_gene: TRBD2; j_gene: TRBJ2-1
CDR3aa: CSAREEILWGYTF; CDR3nt: TGCAGTGCTAGAGAGGAGATCCTCTGGGGCTACACCTTC; v_gene: TRBV20-1; abundance: .; d_gene: .; j_gene: TRBJ1-2
CDR3aa: CASSIARGLITPLHF; CDR3nt: TGTGCCAGTAGTATAGCCAGGGGGCTAATTACACCCCTCCACTTT; v_gene: TRBV19; abundance: .; d_gene: TRBD1; j_gene: TRBJ1-6
CDR3aa: CASSLSGAAYEQYF; CDR3nt: TGTGCCAGCAGTCTATCAGGAGCGGCGTACGAGCAGTACTTC; v_gene: TRBV6-1; abundance: many; d_gene: .; j_gene: TRBJ2-7
CDR3aa: CASSSGIGTEAFF; CDR3nt: TGTGCCAGCAGCTCCGGAATCGGCACTGAAGCTTTCTTT; v_gene: TRBV7-2; abundance: .; d_gene: .; j_gene: TRBJ1-1
CDR3aa: CASSLFRGQWTEAFF; CDR3nt: TGTGCCAGCAGCTTATTTAGGGGGCAGTGGACTGAAGCTTTCTTT; v_gene: TRBV7-2; abundance: few; d_gene: TRBD1; j_gene: TRBJ1-1
CDR3aa: CASSSQGGQPQHF; CDR3nt: TGTGCCAGCAGTAGTCAGGGGGGTCAGCCCCAGCATTTT; v_gene: TRBV2; abundance: many; d_gene: TRBD1; j_gene: TRBJ1-5
CDR3aa: CASSFGGTNPHTDTQYF; CDR3nt: TGTGCCAGCAGTTTTGGGGGGACTAATCCCCACACAGATACGCAGTATTTT; v_gene: TRBV12-3/TRBV12-4; abundance: .; d_gene: TRBD2; j_gene: TRBJ2-3
CDR3aa: CSVELTANGYTF; CDR3nt: TGCAGCGTTGAGCTGACAGCTAATGGCTACACCTTC; v_gene: TRBV29-1; abundance: many; d_gene: .; j_gene: TRBJ1-2
CDR3aa: CATSEQGNTEAFF; CDR3nt: TGTGCCACCAGCGAACAGGGTAACACTGAAGCTTTCTTT; v_gene: TRBV15; abundance: .; d_gene: .; j_gene: TRBJ1-1
CDR3aa: CSARDPVGLGNTIYF; CDR3nt: TGCAGTGCTAGAGACCCGGTGGGTCTTGGAAACACCATATATTTT; v_gene: TRBV20-1; abundance: .; d_gene: .; j_gene: TRBJ1-3
CDR3aa: CATSDIDRAGYGYTF; CDR3nt: TGTGCCACCAGTGACATAGACAGGGCTGGCTATGGCTACACCTTC; v_gene: TRBV24-1; abundance: once; d_gene: TRBD1; j_gene: TRBJ1-2
CDR3aa: CSVVARGRNEQFF; CDR3nt: TGCAGCGTTGTGGCTAGAGGGAGGAATGAGCAGTTCTTC; v_gene: TRBV29-1; abundance: .; d_gene: .; j_gene: TRBJ2-1
CDR3aa: CASRLTSGSGNEQFF; CDR3nt: TGTGCCAGCAGATTGACTAGCGGGAGCGGCAATGAGCAGTTCTTC; v_gene: TRBV24-1; abundance: .; d_gene: TRBD2; j_gene: TRBJ2-1
CDR3aa: CASGTGGFNTEAFF; CDR3nt: TGTGCCAGCGGGACAGGGGGCTTCAACACTGAAGCTTTCTTT; v_gene: TRBV2; abundance: .; d_gene: TRBD1; j_gene: TRBJ1-1
CDR3aa: CATSDSGQGFYGYTF; CDR3nt: TGTGCCACCAGTGATTCGGGACAGGGTTTCTATGGCTACACCTTC; v_gene: TRBV24-1; abundance: few; d_gene: TRBD1; j_gene: TRBJ1-2
CDR3aa: CASSLEGSMSYNEQFF; CDR3nt: TGTGCTAGCAGCTTAGAGGGGAGCATGTCCTACAATGAGCAGTTCTTC; v_gene: TRBV7-7; abundance: many; d_gene: .; j_gene: TRBJ2-1
CDR3aa: CASSSRTGDNSPLHF; CDR3nt: TGTGCCAGCAGCTCAAGGACAGGGGATAATTCACCCCTCCACTTT; v_gene: TRBV7-9; abundance: many; d_gene: TRBD1; j_gene: TRBJ1-6
CDR3aa: CATSDQGGGGNQPQHF; CDR3nt: TGTGCCACCAGTGATCAAGGCGGGGGGGGCAATCAGCCCCAGCATTTT; v_gene: TRBV24-1; abundance: few; d_gene: .; j_gene: TRBJ1-5
CDR3aa: CASSPGTNYEQYF; CDR3nt: TGTGCCAGCAGCCCCGGGACCAACTACGAGCAGTACTTC; v_gene: TRBV5-6; abundance: many; d_gene: .; j_gene: TRBJ2-7
CDR3aa: CASSFQSSGTGGDTQYF; CDR3nt: TGTGCCAGCAGCTTCCAGTCATCCGGGACAGGGGGGGATACGCAGTATTTT; v_gene: TRBV11-2; abundance: many; d_gene: TRBD1; j_gene: TRBJ2-3
CDR3aa: CASSLNEGTGYTF; CDR3nt: TGTGCCAGCAGCTTAAATGAGGGGACTGGCTACACCTTC; v_gene: TRBV7-3; abundance: many; d_gene: .; j_gene: TRBJ1-2